These 5 T cell receptor beta chains came from one sample sequenced in a study of T cells in Graves' hyperthyroidism and ophthalmopathy. Amplification of TCR beta CDR3 regions was performed using RNA transcripts as template. The HTBI primer set drove a first-round RT-PCR of the TCR CDR3. TCRdb used MiXCR to reprocess the multiplex PCR reads, holding one entry per CDR3 protein. The table shows around 800,000 distinct CDR3 sequences, with around 39% occurring only once. The sequenced material came from blood. These receptors originate from a man between 18 and 35 years old with Graves' hyperthyroidism.

The chain recombines TRBV24-1 with TRBJ2-2, with 10 nucleotides matching TRBD1. Germline CDR1 reads KGHDR; CDR2 reads SFDVKD. The CDR3 has 18 amino acids. Losses at the gene ends were 2 bases for V and 0 bases for J; bases not matched to a gene: 5. The CDR3 spells CATSDSPGQGTNTGELFF. The CDR3 DNA is TGTGCCACCAGTGATTCCCCGGGACAGGGGACGAACACCGGGGAGCTGTTTTTT.

The chain links TRBV14 to TRBJ1-6, with a tentative D call TRBD1 (6 bases). Germline CDR1 reads SGHDN; CDR2 reads FVKESK. The CDR3 loop spans 14 amino acids. The V end was cut by 3 bases, the J end by 6 bases, with 9 bases between. The CDR3 loop is CASSQSGANSPLHF. CDR3 bases: TGTGCCAGCAGCCAGTCAGGGGCTAATTCACCCCTCCACTTT.

This chain joins TRBV2 and TRBJ2-2; D is unresolved. Germline loops: CDR1 SNHLY, CDR2 FYNNEI. V was clipped by 10 bases and J by 2 bases, with 11 bases between them. This CDR3 region has 13 residues. CDR3 DNA sequence: TGTGCCACGCGACCGGACAACACCGGGGAGCTGTTTTTT. It encodes CATRPDNTGELFF.

This clonotype has just a few counts. This chain links TRBV3-1 with TRBJ2-7; D is possibly TRBD1 or TRBD2 (5 bases each). V shed 6 bases and J shed 0 bases, with 12 bases lying between them. Germline lookup yields CDR1 LGHDT and CDR2 YNNKEL (reference sequence). This CDR3 has 14 residues. The CDR3 DNA reads TGTGCCAGCAGGCAACGGGACCGCTCCTACGAGCAGTACTTC. Its translation is CASRQRDRSYEQYF.

This clonotype was seen at least ten times. V usage is TRBV20-1 and J usage is TRBJ2-7, with D maybe TRBD2 (6 bases). CDR1 is DFQATT, CDR2 SNEGSKA, per germline (reference sequence). Between the trimmed V and J ends, which lost 6 bases and 1 base, there was a span of 10 bases. This CDR3 is built from 12 residues. Here the CDR3 reads CSALLASYEQYF. The CDR3 DNA is TGCAGTGCCTTACTAGCATCCTACGAGCAGTACTTC.